One and the same sample provided the 27 T cell receptor beta chains below, sequenced in a study of patients and donors after allogeneic stem cell transplantation. One entry per CDR3 protein results from TCRdb running MiXCR on the RT-PCR reads. The repertoire holds more than 850,000 distinct CDR3 sequences, with around 17% as singletons. Material: blood, either unsorted or a sorted T cell fraction (not recorded which). Receptor source: a human donor who was either an allogeneic HSCT recipient or a stem cell or donor lymphocyte infusion donor (not recorded which). It is not recorded whose cells these are; they may come from a transplant donor.

This clonotype was observed a few times. The chain joins TRBV20-1 to TRBJ2-3, with 7 bases aligning to TRBD2. The CDR3 contains 13 residues. J was trimmed by 0 bases and V by 7 bases; bases with no gene match: 4. Germline CDR1 is DFQATT and CDR2 is SNEGSKA (reference sequence). For the CDR3, the DNA is TGCAGTGGGGGGGGGGAAAGCACAGATACGCAGTATTTT. The encoded protein is CSGGGESTDTQYF.

This clonotype was counted at least ten times. V usage is TRBV12-3 or TRBV12-4 and J usage is TRBJ2-3, with D unresolved. Between the trimmed V and J ends, which lost 6 bases and 7 bases, there was a span of 11 bases. This CDR3 is 12 amino acids long. CDR3 sequence: CASSQVDNTQYF. In DNA form, the CDR3 reads TGTGCCAGCAGCCAGGTGGATAATACGCAGTATTTT.

In its sample, this clonotype was seen a few times. The chain has TRBV11-2 and TRBJ2-2, with no clear D. V gave up 0 bases and J gave up 2 bases, with 10 bases separating them. The length of the CDR3 is 16 residues. Germline loops: CDR1 SGHAT, CDR2 FQNNGV. As DNA, the CDR3 is TGTGCCAGCAGCTTAGACCAGGCAGCTAACACCGGGGAGCTGTTTTTT. It encodes CASSLDQAANTGELFF.

This chain joins TRBV20-1 and TRBJ2-7; D is tentatively TRBD1 or TRBD2 (5 bases each). V shed 1 base and J shed 5 bases, with 12 bases lying between them. From germline, CDR1 is DFQATT and CDR2 SNEGSKA (reference sequence). The CDR3 extends over 13 amino acids. The CDR3 DNA sequence: TGCAGTGCTAGAGGATGGGGGAACGACGAGCAGTACTTC. This gives the protein CSARGWGNDEQYF.

This clonotype was counted only a few times. The chain combines TRBV28 with TRBJ2-3; perhaps TRBD2 as D (6 bases). The CDR3 length is 13 residues. Trimming took 8 bases from V and 4 from J, leaving 13 bases between them. Germline CDR1 and CDR2: MDHEN and SYDVKM. DNA of the CDR3: TGTGCCAGCGGCCCCCGGAGGGCAGATACGCAGTATTTT. It specifies CASGPRRADTQYF. The whole variable domain, remainder taken from reference TRBV28 and TRBJ2-3, is DVKVTQSSRYLVKRTGEKVFLECVQDMDHENMFWYRQDPGLGLRLIYFSYDVKMKEKGDIPEGYSVSREKKERFSLILESASTNQTSMYLCASGPRRADTQYFGPGTRLTVL.

This clonotype has only a few counts. V usage is TRBV11-3 and J usage is TRBJ2-1; D perhaps matches TRBD2 (5 bases). V lost 3 bases to trimming and J lost 0 bases, with 9 bases between them. The CDR3 length is 15 residues. Germline V gene data show CDR1 as SGHNT and CDR2 as YENEEA. CDR3 sequence: CASSFRGPSYNEQFF. The DNA of the CDR3 is TGTGCCAGCAGCTTTCGCGGGCCCTCCTACAATGAGCAGTTCTTC.

In this sample, this clonotype turned up a few times. This chain joins TRBV9 and TRBJ1-1; 11 nucleotides match TRBD1. Trimming cost V 1 base and J 1 base; bases outside gene matches: 3. The CDR3 has 16 residues. CDR1 and CDR2 from the germline V gene are SGDLS and YYNGEE. Here the CDR3 reads CASSVWTGGANTEAFF. The CDR3 DNA sequence: TGTGCCAGCAGCGTATGGACAGGGGGCGCGAACACTGAAGCTTTCTTT.

The gene calls are TRBV29-1 and TRBJ2-7, with 10 positions matching TRBD2. The V gene's germline CDR1 is SQVTM and CDR2 ANQGSEA. The CDR3 is 13 residues long. Germline trimming cut 5 bases from V and 3 bases from J; bases unmatched to any gene: 4. The CDR3: CSVTSGILYEQYF. In DNA, the CDR3 is TGCAGCGTTACTAGCGGGATACTCTACGAGCAGTACTTC.

This clonotype showed up just once. This chain connects TRBV10-3 to TRBJ1-2; a weak D match, TRBD1 (5 bases). Per the germline V gene, CDR1 is ENHRY and CDR2 is SYGVKD. V was trimmed by 0 bases and J by 4 bases, leaving 12 bases between them. The CDR3 consists of 15 residues. The CDR3 region is CAISESARDSYGYTF. The CDR3 DNA reads TGTGCCATCAGTGAGTCGGCCAGGGACTCCTATGGCTACACCTTC.

This clonotype was observed a few times. This chain links TRBV20-1 with TRBJ1-5, with a weak D call TRBD1 (5 bases). Germline CDR1 reads DFQATT; CDR2 reads SNEGSKA (reference sequence). V lost 6 bases and J 5 bases, leaving 17 bases between the germline ends. This CDR3 has 14 amino acids. Here the CDR3 DNA reads TGCAGTGCCAGAAGATCAGGGAAGGATCAGCCCCAGCATTTT. Translation gives CSARRSGKDQPQHF.

This clonotype was recorded at least ten times. The rearrangement links TRBV15 to TRBJ1-1; no reliable D call. Trimming stripped 1 base from V and 1 base from J, with 7 bases between. This CDR3 has 14 residues. Germline assignment: CDR1 LNHNV and CDR2 YYDKDF (reference sequence). Here the CDR3 DNA reads TGTGCCACCAGCAGAGTGGCGGGGAACACTGAAGCTTTCTTT. It encodes CATSRVAGNTEAFF.

The chain has TRBV5-4 and TRBJ1-2; D remains unclear. V shed 0 bases and J shed 3 bases, with 9 bases lying between them. Per the germline V gene, CDR1 is SGHNT and CDR2 is YYREEE (reference sequence). This CDR3 is 14 amino acids long. The CDR3 loop reads CASSLAVGYYGYTF. The CDR3 region has the DNA TGTGCCAGCAGCTTGGCCGTGGGTTACTATGGCTACACCTTC.

The chain combines TRBV27 with TRBJ2-6; D is perhaps TRBD1 (5 bases). The germline V and J ends were trimmed by 6 bases and 0 bases, with 15 bases remaining between them. The length of the CDR3 is 17 residues. The germline V gene encodes CDR1 MNHEY and CDR2 SMNVEV (reference sequence). CDR3 DNA: TGTGCCAGCAGAGATGCAGGGTTTTTCTCTGGGGCCAACGTCCTGACTTTC. It encodes CASRDAGFFSGANVLTF.

J is TRBJ2-1 and V is TRBV5-6, with no clear D. Between the trimmed V and J ends, which lost 4 bases and 4 bases, there was a span of 24 bases. The CDR3 consists of 18 residues. Looked up from germline, CDR1 is SGHDT and CDR2 is YYEEEE. The CDR3 reads CASSRAPGWTAPYNEQFF. CDR3 nucleotide sequence: TGTGCCAGCAGCCGGGCTCCGGGCTGGACGGCTCCTTACAATGAGCAGTTCTTC.

The chain links TRBV12-5 to TRBJ1-5; a weak D match, TRBD1 (5 bases). There are 14 residues in the CDR3. In germline, CDR1 is LGHNT, CDR2 FRNRAP. Trimming pared 1 base from V and 9 bases from J, leaving 13 bases between. CDR3 in DNA: TGTGCTAGTGGTTTGGCCTCTCCCAGGGCGCCCCAGCATTTT. Translated, it gives CASGLASPRAPQHF.

The rearrangement links TRBV30 to TRBJ2-3, with 8 bases lining up with TRBD2. This CDR3 has 15 residues. Germline values: CDR1 GTSNPN, CDR2 SVGIG (reference sequence). Trimming at V came to 3 bases and at J to 2 bases, leaving 7 bases not matched to a gene. The CDR3 loop is CAWSGGAVFTDTQYF. CDR3 sequence (DNA): TGTGCCTGGAGCGGGGGGGCGGTCTTCACAGATACGCAGTATTTT.

This clonotype was seen a few times. The rearrangement uses TRBV20-1 and TRBJ1-1; the D gene is possibly TRBD1 (6 bases). The germline V gene encodes CDR1 DFQATT and CDR2 SNEGSKA (reference sequence). The CDR3 spans 13 residues. V was pared by 5 bases and J by 4 bases, with 14 bases between. CDR3 amino acids: CSAPSRGATEAFF. Written as DNA, the CDR3 is TGCAGTGCTCCCTCCAGGGGAGCCACTGAAGCTTTCTTT.

This clonotype was picked up a small number of times. The chain recombines TRBV12-5 with TRBJ2-2; 11 nucleotides align to TRBD1. The CDR3 is made up of 15 amino acids. Trimming cost V 4 bases and J 5 bases; bases outside gene matches: 3. CDR1 is LGHNT, CDR2 FRNRAP, per germline. CDR3 loop: CASGSGQGETGELFF. CDR3 DNA sequence: TGTGCTAGTGGTTCGGGACAGGGGGAGACCGGGGAGCTGTTTTTT.

The chain uses TRBV10-3 and TRBJ1-1; D uncertain. This CDR3 contains 15 residues. CDR1 is ENHRY, CDR2 SYGVKD, per germline. V was shortened by 3 bases and J by 3 bases, with 14 bases between the two germline ends. CDR3 bases: TGTGCCATCAGTGACGTGGGGAGGGTGGACACTGAAGCTTTCTTT. It translates to CAISDVGRVDTEAFF.

This clonotype was observed many times. The chain is built from TRBV12-3 or TRBV12-4 and TRBJ1-2, with a tentative D call TRBD1 (5 bases). The CDR3 is made up of 13 amino acids. The V end lost 5 bases, the J end lost 4 bases, and 11 bases lay between the germline ends. The CDR3 reads CASSPRDGYGYTF. The CDR3 coding sequence is TGTGCCAGCAGTCCCCGGGACGGCTATGGCTACACCTTC.

The table lists this clonotype with a few counts. The rearrangement links TRBV15 to TRBJ1-2; no reliable D call. This CDR3 contains 16 residues. Trimming removed 2 bases from V and 0 bases from J, with 13 bases in between. Germline V gene data show CDR1 as LNHNV and CDR2 as YYDKDF (reference sequence). CDR3 protein: CATSRSIGVANYGYTF. In DNA form, the CDR3 reads TGTGCCACCAGCAGATCTATCGGGGTGGCTAACTATGGCTACACCTTC.

The rearrangement joins TRBV5-6 to TRBJ2-7; TRBD2 matches 7 bases. J gave up 4 bases and V 2 bases, and 12 bases lay outside the gene matches. The CDR3 extends over 16 amino acids. Germline V gives CDR1 SGHDT, CDR2 YYEEEE. The CDR3 DNA reads as TGTGCCAGCAGCTTCCGATTGACCGGGGGGTTTTACGAGCAGTACTTC. Amino acid sequence: CASSFRLTGGFYEQYF.

The rearrangement joins TRBV29-1 to TRBJ2-1; TRBD2 matches at 8 bases. In germline, CDR1 is SQVTM, CDR2 ANQGSEA. The CDR3 is made up of 13 amino acids. V gave up 7 bases and J gave up 6 bases; unmatched junction bases: 8. The CDR3 DNA sequence: TGCAGCGGTACCGGGACTAGGACCAATGAGCAGTTCTTC. Its protein is CSGTGTRTNEQFF.

The rearrangement joins TRBV7-2 to TRBJ2-1; D gene ambiguous. Trimming removed 1 base at V and 7 bases at J, with 11 bases between. CDR3 length: 14 amino acids. CDR1 SGHTA and CDR2 FQGNSA come from the germline V gene. The CDR3 sequence is CASSLEPVSNEQFF. As DNA, the CDR3 is TGTGCCAGCAGCTTAGAGCCGGTATCGAATGAGCAGTTCTTC.

This clonotype showed up many times. The chain couples TRBV12-3 or TRBV12-4 to TRBJ2-3, with TRBD1 matching 7 bases. The CDR3 length is 15 residues. V shed 4 bases, J shed 0 bases, and the junction held 4 bases outside the gene matches. The CDR3 bases are TGTGCCAGCAGTTACACAGGGGTTAGCACAGATACGCAGTATTTT. Translation: CASSYTGVSTDTQYF.

V gene TRBV27 combines with J gene TRBJ1-6, with no clear D. The germline V gene encodes CDR1 MNHEY and CDR2 SMNVEV (reference sequence). This CDR3 spans 16 amino acids. V lost 1 base to trimming and J lost 8 bases, with 15 bases between them. The CDR3 sequence is CASSLFHSSIYSPLHF. The CDR3 region has the DNA TGTGCCAGCAGTTTATTCCACAGTTCTATATATTCACCCCTCCACTTT.

This clonotype was recorded only once. This chain uses TRBV7-2 with TRBJ1-6; D ambiguous. The germline V gene has CDR1 SGHTA and CDR2 FQGNSA. The CDR3 spans 15 residues. V was trimmed by 1 base and J by 6 bases, leaving 10 bases between them. The CDR3 DNA is TGTGCCAGCAGCTTAGAACAGATCCTTAATTCACCCCTCCACTTT. As protein: CASSLEQILNSPLHF.